What follows are 16 T cell receptor beta chains derived from one specimen sequenced in a study of vaccination and CD4 T cells after COVID-19. Cultured CD4+ T cells had their DNA profiled by the Oncomine TCR Beta short-read assay. One entry per CDR3 protein results from TCRdb running MiXCR on the PCR reads. The table records roughly 17,000 distinct CDR3 sequences, approximately 70% of them present only once. Stated treatment: roughly 11-day PBMC culture with coronavirus spike peptide pools or control peptides (ViraFEST assay). Which antigens these TCRs recognize remains unknown. Source material: CD4+ T cells from blood, cultured in vitro. These receptors were taken from a human donor who had recovered from COVID-19.

This chain joins TRBV19 and TRBJ1-2; D is uncertain. CDR1 is LNHDA, CDR2 SQIVND, per germline (reference sequence). This CDR3 is built from 14 residues. Trimming pared 5 bases from V and 7 bases from J, leaving 17 bases between. The CDR3 protein is CASSSMSEGSGYTF. DNA of the CDR3: TGTGCCAGTAGTTCTATGTCCGAGGGCAGTGGCTACACCTTC.

In this sample, this clonotype turned up a few times. CDR3: CASSLYARNTEAFF. The CDR3 DNA reads TGTGCCAGCAGCTTATATGCGAGGAACACTGAAGCTTTCTTT. The chain links TRBV7-2 to TRBJ1-1; the D is unclear. This CDR3 contains 14 residues. Germline V CDR1 and CDR2: SGHTA, FQGNSA. Deletions cut 2 bases from V and 1 base from J, with 8 bases between.

This clonotype was seen a few times. The V call is TRBV27, the J call TRBJ2-2; the D gene is possibly TRBD1 (7 bases). Germline V CDR1 and CDR2: MNHEY, SMNVEV (reference sequence). The germline V and J ends were trimmed by 8 bases and 4 bases, with 17 bases remaining between them. The CDR3 totals 15 residues. CDR3 DNA sequence: TGTGCCAGCTCCCCGGGGGACAGATTCACCGGGGAGCTGTTTTTT. Translating it yields CASSPGDRFTGELFF.

The V gene is TRBV28, the J gene TRBJ1-2; TRBD1 is a possible D gene (5 bases). The germline V gene encodes CDR1 MDHEN and CDR2 SYDVKM. V gave up 5 bases and J gave up 8 bases, with 12 bases separating them. The CDR3 runs 12 residues. The CDR3 coding sequence is TGTGCCAGCAGTCAAGGCAGGGACGGCTACACCTTC. Its translation is CASSQGRDGYTF.

This chain uses TRBV6-5 with TRBJ2-7; D unclear. Germline V CDR1 and CDR2: MNHEY, SVGAGI. V was trimmed by 3 bases and J by 5 bases, leaving 14 bases between them. The CDR3 sequence is 14 residues long. The CDR3 DNA reads TGTGCCAGCAGTTATGGGTCAGCTAGGGACGAGCAGTACTTC. This gives the protein CASSYGSARDEQYF.

The CDR3 spells CASSYSPTGANVLTF. CDR3 nucleotide sequence: TGTGCCAGCAGTTACTCACCAACTGGGGCCAACGTCCTGACTTTC. The chain employs TRBV6-5 and TRBJ2-6; D is undetermined. The CDR3 consists of 15 residues. Trimming stripped 0 bases from V and 2 bases from J, with 5 bases between. Per the germline V gene, CDR1 is MNHEY and CDR2 is SVGAGI.

The CDR3 protein is CSAVGLAGDNEQFF. Written as DNA, the CDR3 is TGCAGTGCGGTCGGACTAGCGGGAGACAATGAGCAGTTCTTC. The chain carries TRBV20-1 and TRBJ2-1; 13 nucleotides line up with TRBD2. There are 14 residues in the CDR3. The trim removed 6 bases at V and 5 bases at J, leaving 4 bases unmatched. Germline CDR1 and CDR2: DFQATT and SNEGSKA (reference sequence).

The CDR3 nucleotides read TGTGCCAGCAGTGAAGCCTTTCGACCGAGGAGAGGAACTGAAGCTTTCTTT. Protein: CASSEAFRPRRGTEAFF. The chain has TRBV6-1 and TRBJ1-1; the D is unclear. V lost 0 bases to trimming and J lost 5 bases, with 19 bases between them. This CDR3 is 17 amino acids long. From germline, CDR1 is MNHNS and CDR2 SASEGT.

A single count supports this clonotype. The rearrangement joins TRBV19 to TRBJ1-1; D might be TRBD1 (5 bases). The CDR3 is 14 residues long. Between the trimmed V and J ends, which lost 4 bases and 2 bases, there was a span of 11 bases. CDR1 and CDR2 (germline): LNHDA, SQIVND (reference sequence). CDR3 in amino acids: CASSTLGGNTEAFF. In DNA, the CDR3 is TGTGCCAGTAGTACCCTCGGGGGTAACACTGAAGCTTTCTTT.

V and J are TRBV11-2 and TRBJ2-4; D perhaps matches TRBD2 (6 bases). This CDR3 comprises 15 residues. The V end was cut by 6 bases, the J end by 6 bases, with 18 bases between. Germline V CDR1 and CDR2: SGHAT, FQNNGV. The CDR3 DNA sequence: TGTGCCAGCAGACACCCCGGGGAAGCGGGAAACATTCAGTACTTC. Translated, it gives CASRHPGEAGNIQYF. The full variable domain, its missing parts supplied by reference TRBV11-2 and TRBJ2-4, is EAGVAQSPRYKIIEKRQSVAFWCNPISGHATLYWYQQILGQGPKLLIQFQNNGVVDDSQLPKDRFSAERLKGVDSTLKIQPAKLEDSAVYLCASRHPGEAGNIQYFGAGTRLSVL.

The J gene is TRBJ2-6, the V gene TRBV30; weak D call: TRBD2 (7 bases). V was cut by 2 bases and J by 0 bases, with 11 bases left in between. This CDR3 region has 16 residues. Germline CDR1 GTSNPN, CDR2 SVGIG (reference sequence). The CDR3, as DNA: TGTGCCTGGAGTTGGGGGGGCTACTCTGGGGCCAACGTCCTGACTTTC. It translates to CAWSWGGYSGANVLTF.

This chain connects TRBV11-2 to TRBJ1-2, with TRBD1 as a possible D gene (5 bases). The CDR3 has 16 residues. Trimming shortened V by 1 base and J by 0 bases, and 12 bases separated the two germline ends. CDR1 is SGHAT, CDR2 FQNNGV, per germline. In nucleotides, the CDR3 is TGTGCCAGCAGCTTAGGGGGCAGGCCTTCTAACTATGGCTACACCTTC. Translated, it gives CASSLGGRPSNYGYTF.

The rearrangement uses TRBV19 and TRBJ1-1; D is unclear. The CDR3 sequence is 13 residues long. Trimming took off 3 bases at V and 1 base at J, with 6 bases between the two ends. Germline CDR1 LNHDA, CDR2 SQIVND (reference sequence). In DNA form, the CDR3 reads TGTGCCAGTAGTATGACGGCGAACACTGAAGCTTTCTTT. It is translated as CASSMTANTEAFF.

The CDR3 spells CASSRAGGAPETQYF. The CDR3 nucleotides read TGTGCCAGCAGTCGAGCGGGGGGGGCCCCGGAGACCCAGTACTTC. This sequence joins TRBV5-5 and TRBJ2-5; 10 positions match TRBD2. The V gene end was trimmed by 5 bases and the J gene end by 5 bases; junction bases not matched to a gene: 9. Germline V gene lookup returns CDR1 SGHKS and CDR2 YYEKEE (reference sequence). The CDR3 is 15 amino acids.

This chain links TRBV7-7 with TRBJ1-3, with 8 bases that match TRBD1. The CDR3 runs 16 residues. Germline-derived CDR1 and CDR2 are SSHAT and FNYEAQ (reference sequence). Unmatched junction bases numbered 15, after V lost 5 bases and J lost 9 bases. The CDR3 coding sequence is TGTGCCAGCAGCCCAACCCCCGGACAGGGTGCGAGCACCATATATTTT. Translated, it gives CASSPTPGQGASTIYF.

The rearrangement joins TRBV30 to TRBJ2-7; 8 bases match TRBD1. CDR1 is GTSNPN and CDR2 is SVGIG in the germline V gene (reference sequence). The trim removed 4 bases at V and 5 bases at J, leaving 1 base unmatched. The CDR3 contains 11 residues. CDR3 bases: TGTGCCTGGAACAGGGGGGACGAGCAGTACTTC. Residues: CAWNRGDEQYF.